Presented here are 26 T cell receptor beta chains from one specimen sequenced in a study of shared clonotypes between healthy human individuals (TCRdb year 2020). Library method: the immunoSEQ multiplex PCR assay. The table was pulled from immuneACCESS by TCRdb, which kept in-frame rearrangements only. Such tables lose some clones; where checked, under half of the loss comes from unresolved V genes, and the rest has no known cause. A total of roughly 720,000 clones appear in this sample, about 90% of them only once. The ten largest account for less than 40% of the sample. Sequencing was performed on memory CD8+ T cells from PBMCs. Read against the paper, the sample's cell subset or site label means: CD45RO+ cells pooled with CCR7-negative TemRA cells. The receptors originated from a man between 18 and 35 years old in good health. Some clones in this sample may be carry-over from other donors' samples.

This sequence joins TRBV4-2 and TRBJ1-1; D not resolved. Germline V lookup: CDR1 LGHNA, CDR2 YNFKEQ. The V gene lost 7 bases and the J gene lost 0 bases, with 12 bases spanning the gap. There are 14 residues in the CDR3. The CDR3 loop reads CASTEDRMNTEAFF. Written as DNA, the CDR3 is TGTGCCAGCACCGAGGACCGCATGAACACTGAAGCTTTCTTT.

The rearrangement uses TRBV2 and TRBJ1-1; D may be TRBD1 (5 bases). CDR1 and CDR2 (germline): SNHLY, FYNNEI. Trimming cost V 1 base and J 4 bases, with 10 bases left between them. The CDR3 covers 14 residues. CDR3: CASSEGGESTEAFF. The DNA for the CDR3 is TGTGCCAGCAGTGAAGGGGGGGAGAGCACTGAAGCTTTCTTT. The full variable domain, its missing parts supplied by reference TRBV2 and TRBJ1-1, is EPEVTQTPSHQVTQMGQEVILRCVPISNHLYFYWYRQILGQKVEFLVSFYNNEISEKSEIFDDQFSVERPDGSNFTLKIRSTKLEDSAMYFCASSEGGESTEAFFGQGTRLTVV.

The J gene is TRBJ1-1, the V gene TRBV6-1; a weak D match, TRBD1 (5 bases). Trimming took off 3 bases at V and 0 bases at J, with 8 bases between the two ends. Germline V CDR1 and CDR2: MNHNS, SASEGT. The CDR3 is 14 amino acids. CDR3 region: CASSDPGLNTEAFF. The DNA for the CDR3 is TGTGCCAGCAGTGATCCAGGGCTGAACACTGAAGCTTTCTTT.

About this clone itself: Other DNA sequences in this specimen translate into the identical CDR3. The V gene is TRBV11-2, the J gene TRBJ2-7; 11 bases fit TRBD1. Germline V gene data show CDR1 as SGHAT and CDR2 as FQNNGV. Losses at the gene ends were 3 bases for V and 4 bases for J; bases not matched to a gene: 5. This CDR3 region has 15 residues. CDR3 sequence (DNA): TGTGCCAGCAGCTTCGGGACAGGGGGTTCTTACGAGCAGTACTTC. It is translated as CASSFGTGGSYEQYF.

The J gene is TRBJ2-5, the V gene TRBV29-1, with TRBD2 matching over 7 bases. Germline-derived CDR1 and CDR2 are SQVTM and ANQGSEA. This CDR3 has 13 residues. After removal of 4 bases from V and 3 bases from J, the junction contained 5 bases not matched to a gene. Written as DNA, the CDR3 is TGCAGCGTTGCCACTGGGGGGGAAGAGACCCAGTACTTC. Translation: CSVATGGEETQYF.

J is TRBJ1-1 and V is TRBV11-3, with D hard to call. The germline CDR1 and CDR2 sequences are SGHNT and YENEEA. The CDR3 is 19 amino acids. V lost 5 bases and J lost 1, with 26 bases in between. CDR3 DNA: TGTGCCAGCAGCCCCGTTTGGGGAGCTCACCTACTCGAGAACACTGAAGCTTTCTTT. This sequence encodes CASSPVWGAHLLENTEAFF.

This chain links TRBV5-1 with TRBJ2-4, with unresolved D. There are 14 residues in the CDR3. Germline lookup yields CDR1 SGHRS and CDR2 YFSETQ. The V end was cut by 0 bases, the J end by 3 bases, with 7 bases between. The CDR3 DNA follows: TGCGCCAGCAGCTTGGTCGACGACAAAAACATTCAGTACTTC. Translation: CASSLVDDKNIQYF.

The gene calls are TRBV27 and TRBJ2-3; D may be TRBD1 or TRBD2 (5 bases each). Germline V gene lookup returns CDR1 MNHEY and CDR2 SMNVEV (reference sequence). V was shortened by 4 bases and J by 7 bases, with 15 bases between the two germline ends. The CDR3 covers 14 residues. CDR3 in amino acids: CASSWGGPFNTQYF. CDR3 DNA sequence: TGTGCCAGCAGTTGGGGCGGGCCGTTTAATACGCAGTATTTT.

The chain links TRBV10-3 to TRBJ2-7; a possible D gene is TRBD1 (5 bases). This CDR3 has 14 residues. CDR1 and CDR2 from the germline V gene are ENHRY and SYGVKD. Trimming pared 10 bases from V and 2 bases from J, leaving 18 bases between. The DNA for the CDR3 is TGTGCCACCTCGGACACCCAAACTCCCTACGAGCAGTACTTC. It encodes CATSDTQTPYEQYF.

This sequence joins TRBV7-9 and TRBJ1-2; 8 bases fit TRBD1. The V gene's germline CDR1 is SEHNR and CDR2 FQNEAQ (reference sequence). The junction had 7 bases not matched to a gene; V was cut back by 8 bases and J by 2 bases. The CDR3 totals 14 residues. The CDR3 DNA reads TGTGCCAGCGCAACAGGGGGATGGAACTATGGCTACACCTTC. Translated, it gives CASATGGWNYGYTF.

The J gene is TRBJ2-1, the V gene TRBV6-1, with TRBD2 matching 11 bases. In germline, CDR1 is MNHNS, CDR2 SASEGT. There are 15 residues in the CDR3. V was clipped by 6 bases and J by 5 bases; unmatched bases: 6. Here the CDR3 DNA reads TGTGCCAGCAGATTTATAGCGGGAGGGGACAATGAGCAGTTCTTC. Translation gives CASRFIAGGDNEQFF.

The chain couples TRBV19 to TRBJ2-5, with TRBD1 matching over 7 bases. V was pared by 5 bases and J by 2 bases, with 5 bases of the junction left unmatched. Per the germline V gene, CDR1 is LNHDA and CDR2 is SQIVND (reference sequence). CDR3 length: 14 amino acids. CDR3 loop: CASSLTGIQETQYF. CDR3 coding DNA: TGTGCCAGTAGTCTGACAGGGATACAAGAGACCCAGTACTTC.

This clone was found once. The V and J genes are TRBV7-9 and TRBJ2-1, with no clear D. This CDR3 has 15 residues. Germline CDR1 reads SEHNR; CDR2 reads FQNEAQ (reference sequence). Trimming took 5 bases from V and 6 from J, leaving 17 bases between them. The CDR3 here is CASSTPDRVVNEQFF. CDR3 in DNA: TGTGCCAGCAGCACACCGGATCGGGTGGTCAATGAGCAGTTCTTC.

CDR3 residues: CASSIRQNTEAFF. DNA of the CDR3: TGTGCCAGTAGTATAAGGCAGAACACTGAAGCTTTCTTT. The chain has TRBV19 and TRBJ1-1; no clear D. CDR3 size: 13 residues. The ends were cut back, 2 bases at V and 1 base at J, with 5 bases in the middle. CDR1 and CDR2 (germline): LNHDA, SQIVND (reference sequence).

This chain uses TRBV7-9 with TRBJ2-4; D perhaps matches TRBD2 (5 bases). Germline assignment: CDR1 SEHNR and CDR2 FQNEAQ (reference sequence). Trimming pared 2 bases from V and 2 bases from J, leaving 13 bases between. CDR3 length equals 16 residues. The CDR3 here is CASSLFNQDSKNIQYF. The CDR3 DNA reads as TGTGCCAGCAGCTTATTTAACCAGGACTCCAAAAACATTCAGTACTTC. The full variable domain, completed using reference TRBV7-9 and TRBJ2-4, is DTGVSQNPRHKITKRGQNVTFRCDPISEHNRLYWYRQTLGQGPEFLTYFQNEAQLEKSRLLSDRFSAERPKGSFSTLEIQRTEQGDSAMYLCASSLFNQDSKNIQYFGAGTRLSVL.

This clone has only one observation. J is TRBJ2-7 and V is TRBV5-5; TRBD1 matches at 10 bases. J lost 3 bases, V lost 0 bases, and 9 bases had no gene match. CDR1 and CDR2 from the germline V gene are SGHKS and YYEKEE (reference sequence). The CDR3 spans 17 residues. The CDR3 DNA follows: TGTGCCAGCAGCTTGGGTGTCGGGACAGGGGTTGGCTACGAGCAGTACTTC. It translates to CASSLGVGTGVGYEQYF.

The rearrangement uses TRBV27 and TRBJ1-1; 7 bases line up with TRBD1. J lost 0 bases, V lost 5 bases, and 6 bases had no gene match. This CDR3 spans 15 amino acids. Germline loops: CDR1 MNHEY, CDR2 SMNVEV (reference sequence). The CDR3 loop reads CASSPPTGMNTEAFF. CDR3 sequence (DNA): TGTGCCAGCAGTCCCCCGACAGGGATGAACACTGAAGCTTTCTTT.

The V gene is TRBV7-3, the J gene TRBJ2-1; TRBD2 agrees at 7 bases. The germline V gene encodes CDR1 SGHTA and CDR2 FQGTGA. The CDR3 consists of 19 residues. J lost 5 bases, V lost 1 base, and 17 bases had no gene match. In DNA form, the CDR3 reads TGTGCCAGCAGCTTAATCGGCGGCTTCGCGGGAGAAGTAAACAATGAGCAGTTCTTC. Encoded protein: CASSLIGGFAGEVNNEQFF.

This chain uses TRBV2 with TRBJ2-7, with 9 bases fitting TRBD2. V dropped 7 bases and J dropped 1; count of bases not matched to a gene: 11. Per germline, CDR1 SNHLY and CDR2 FYNNEI. The CDR3 loop spans 16 amino acids. As DNA, the CDR3 is TGTGCCAGCATCGGAGACCTAGCGGGATCTTCCTACGAGCAGTACTTC. Residues: CASIGDLAGSSYEQYF.

The V gene is TRBV5-1, the J gene TRBJ2-1, with D possibly being TRBD1 (7 bases). Trimming left V 0 bases short and J 8 bases short, with 15 bases between. Germline CDR1 and CDR2: SGHRS and YFSETQ. The CDR3 runs 15 residues. The CDR3: CASSLARGARDEQFF. The DNA of the CDR3 is TGCGCCAGCAGCTTGGCCAGGGGGGCGCGCGATGAGCAGTTCTTC.

The V gene is TRBV2, the J gene TRBJ2-7; a weak D match, TRBD1 (6 bases). This CDR3 contains 15 residues. V dropped 8 bases and J dropped 5 bases, with 22 bases sitting between them. Germline lookup yields CDR1 SNHLY and CDR2 FYNNEI. CDR3 residues: CASRDQRDIPHEQYF. The CDR3 DNA is TGTGCCAGCCGCGACCAAAGGGACATTCCCCACGAGCAGTACTTC.

This chain links TRBV15 with TRBJ2-7, with D perhaps given as TRBD1 or TRBD2 (5 bases each). This CDR3 has 15 residues. The V and J ends lost 1 base and 2 bases respectively, with 12 bases between them. The germline V gene encodes CDR1 LNHNV and CDR2 YYDKDF (reference sequence). The CDR3 loop is CATSRVGGRTYEQYF. CDR3 DNA: TGTGCCACCAGCAGAGTTGGGGGAAGAACCTACGAGCAGTACTTC.

The gene calls are TRBV28 and TRBJ1-1, with a possible D match to TRBD1 (5 bases). The V gene's germline CDR1 is MDHEN and CDR2 SYDVKM. V was trimmed by 5 bases and J by 7 bases, leaving 23 bases between them. The CDR3 has 16 amino acids. In nucleotides, the CDR3 is TGTGCCAGCAGTCCTGGAGGGGTGGGGGAAACTTATGAAGCTTTCTTT. Its translation: CASSPGGVGETYEAFF.

The chain uses TRBV12-5 and TRBJ2-7; D remains ambiguous. Per the germline V gene, CDR1 is LGHNT and CDR2 is FRNRAP. The CDR3 has 17 amino acids. The V end lost 0 bases, the J end lost 2 bases, and 17 bases lay between the germline ends. The CDR3 region has the DNA TGTGCTAGTGGTTTGGTAGTCCCGGCTAAGACCCCCTACGAGCAGTACTTC. It encodes CASGLVVPAKTPYEQYF.

The chain carries TRBV20-1 and TRBJ2-7, with D unclear. V lost 1 base and J 3 bases, leaving 4 bases between the germline ends. This CDR3 is built from 11 residues. The germline V gene encodes CDR1 DFQATT and CDR2 SNEGSKA (reference sequence). CDR3 sequence: CSARVIYEQYF. The DNA for the CDR3 is TGCAGTGCTAGAGTCATCTACGAGCAGTACTTC.

The rearrangement links TRBV4-1 to TRBJ2-3, with a possible D match to TRBD2 (5 bases). The germline V gene has CDR1 MGHRA and CDR2 YSYEKL. Trimming shortened V by 1 base and J by 1 base, and 9 bases separated the two germline ends. CDR3 length: 15 residues. The CDR3 DNA is TGCGCCAGCAGCCAAGTGAACGGGGGCACAGATACGCAGTATTTT. This encodes CASSQVNGGTDTQYF.